The 31 T cell receptor beta chains listed next were all sequenced from one sample in a study of blood T cell repertoires in COVID-19. Clones were read by immunoSEQ multiplex PCR, and TCRdb kept only the in-frame ones, dropping some. Altogether some 330,000 clones are present, 88% being singletons, with the ten largest covering 5%. Sequenced: PBMCs or T cells enriched from blood (not recorded which). The receptors were gathered from a man aged 30 to 45 who had recovered from COVID-19.

This sequence joins TRBV15 and TRBJ1-1; 8 nucleotides agree with TRBD1. The germline V gene encodes CDR1 LNHNV and CDR2 YYDKDF (reference sequence). V shed 4 bases and J 2 bases; nucleotides not matched to a gene: 3. CDR3 length: 14 residues. The CDR3 region is CATSIGTGNTEAFF. Here the CDR3 DNA reads TGTGCCACCAGCATTGGGACAGGAAACACTGAAGCTTTCTTT.

The chain recombines TRBV18 with TRBJ1-5; 12 positions match TRBD1. V trimming: 3 bases; J trimming: 6 bases; junction bases outside the gene matches: 3. Looked up from germline, CDR1 is KGHSH and CDR2 is LQKENI. The CDR3 loop spans 15 amino acids. The CDR3 is CASSPGQGAGQPQHF. CDR3 nucleotide sequence: TGTGCCAGCTCACCGGGACAGGGGGCAGGTCAGCCCCAGCATTTT.

The gene calls are TRBV5-6 and TRBJ2-3, with 11 bases aligning to TRBD2. This CDR3 contains 18 residues. V was pared by 2 bases and J by 0 bases, with 8 bases of the junction left unmatched. Per germline, CDR1 SGHDT and CDR2 YYEEEE. CDR3 in amino acids: CASSFLASGGSSTDTQYF. The CDR3 nucleotides read TGTGCCAGCAGCTTTTTGGCTAGCGGGGGGTCTAGCACAGATACGCAGTATTTT.

This chain links TRBV30 with TRBJ1-5; 9 bases fit TRBD1. This CDR3 contains 16 residues. V gave up 2 bases and J gave up 2 bases; unmatched junction bases: 7. In germline, CDR1 is GTSNPN, CDR2 SVGIG (reference sequence). This chain's CDR3 is CAWSPTGGWGNQPQHF. CDR3 in DNA: TGTGCCTGGAGTCCAACAGGGGGCTGGGGCAATCAGCCCCAGCATTTT.

The chain recombines TRBV19 with TRBJ1-5, with 7 bases identical to TRBD1. CDR3 length: 15 amino acids. Germline V gene lookup returns CDR1 LNHDA and CDR2 SQIVND (reference sequence). Trimming cost V 9 bases and J 0 bases; bases outside gene matches: 8. CDR3 residues: CASHRDRVSNQPQHF. DNA of the CDR3: TGTGCCAGCCACCGGGACAGAGTTAGCAATCAGCCCCAGCATTTT.

The chain has TRBV18 and TRBJ1-5; a weak D match, TRBD1 (6 bases). CDR1 and CDR2 (germline): KGHSH, LQKENI. The CDR3 runs 14 residues. Deletions cut 3 bases from V and 5 bases from J, with 11 bases between. CDR3 nucleotide sequence: TGTGCCAGCTCACCGGACAGACGCTATCAGCCCCAGCATTTT. Translation gives CASSPDRRYQPQHF.

The chain joins TRBV7-9 to TRBJ1-1, with TRBD1 as a possible D gene (5 bases). The germline V and J ends were trimmed by 1 base and 5 bases, with 17 bases remaining between them. The germline V gene encodes CDR1 SEHNR and CDR2 FQNEAQ (reference sequence). This CDR3 contains 16 residues. This CDR3 reads CASSLVVGGVGTEAFF. The CDR3 nucleotides are TGTGCCAGCAGCTTAGTCGTAGGAGGGGTCGGGACTGAAGCTTTCTTT.

J is TRBJ1-2 and V is TRBV10-3, with TRBD1 matching over 8 bases. Unmatched junction bases numbered 7, after V lost 3 bases and J lost 4 bases. The CDR3 length is 15 residues. CDR1 is ENHRY and CDR2 is SYGVKD in the germline V gene. CDR3 sequence: CAISDRGLNFYGYTF. The DNA of the CDR3 is TGTGCCATCAGTGACAGGGGGCTCAATTTCTATGGCTACACCTTC.

V is TRBV18 and J is TRBJ1-1, with 7 bases matching TRBD1. The V and J ends lost 4 bases and 0 bases, in that order; junction bases with no gene match: 8. The CDR3 has 16 amino acids. Germline V gives CDR1 KGHSH, CDR2 LQKENI. Written as DNA, the CDR3 is TGTGCCAGCTCACTTCAGCGACAGGGATTGAACACTGAAGCTTTCTTT. Translation gives CASSLQRQGLNTEAFF.

The chain employs TRBV29-1 and TRBJ2-3, with 8 bases aligning to TRBD1. The ends lost 4 bases at V and 0 bases at J; junction bases unmatched: 9. This CDR3 region has 16 residues. Germline V gives CDR1 SQVTM, CDR2 ANQGSEA. The CDR3 is CSVGTGFDASTDTQYF. The CDR3 nucleotides are TGCAGCGTTGGGACAGGGTTCGACGCTAGCACAGATACGCAGTATTTT.

This clone was observed a single time. The chain links TRBV11-3 to TRBJ2-7; 9 bases match TRBD1. The CDR3 has 14 amino acids. Germline CDR1 reads SGHNT; CDR2 reads YENEEA. The V segment lost 5 bases and the J segment 4 bases; nucleotides outside the gene matches: 6. CDR3 amino acids: CASSQGQGGYEQYF. The CDR3 region has the DNA TGTGCCAGCAGCCAGGGACAGGGAGGGTACGAGCAGTACTTC.

This clone showed up just a few times. This sequence joins TRBV7-9 and TRBJ2-7; no reliable D call. In germline, CDR1 is SEHNR, CDR2 FQNEAQ (reference sequence). The CDR3 loop spans 14 amino acids. The ends were cut back, 0 bases at V and 2 bases at J, with 8 bases in the middle. The CDR3 DNA reads as TGTGCCAGCAGCTTAGCGCAGAGGACCTACGAGCAGTACTTC. This codes for CASSLAQRTYEQYF.

The J gene is TRBJ1-5, the V gene TRBV5-1; 7 bases are shared with TRBD1. Germline loops: CDR1 SGHRS, CDR2 YFSETQ. This CDR3 is built from 14 residues. The J segment lost 4 bases and the V segment lost 2 bases, leaving 3 bases of the junction unmatched. CDR3 loop: CASSFAGGNQPQHF. The DNA of the CDR3 is TGCGCCAGCAGCTTTGCAGGGGGAAATCAGCCCCAGCATTTT.

V usage is TRBV19 and J usage is TRBJ1-4; no definite D call. Trimming took off 4 bases at V and 1 base at J, with 7 bases between the two ends. The germline gives CDR1 LNHDA, CDR2 SQIVND (reference sequence). This CDR3 has 14 amino acids. In DNA, the CDR3 is TGTGCCAGTAGTAGGGCGGGAACTAATGAAAAACTGTTTTTT. Its protein product is CASSRAGTNEKLFF.

V is TRBV14 and J is TRBJ1-1; D might be TRBD1 (6 bases). The CDR3 has 13 residues. Trimming stripped 6 bases from V and 4 bases from J, with 12 bases between. In germline, CDR1 is SGHDN, CDR2 FVKESK. The CDR3 loop reads CASRYDRSTEAFF. As DNA, the CDR3 is TGTGCCAGCAGATACGACAGGAGCACTGAAGCTTTCTTT.

V gene TRBV14 combines with J gene TRBJ2-4; 9 nucleotides line up with TRBD1. This CDR3 contains 15 residues. CDR1 and CDR2 (germline): SGHDN, FVKESK. V shed 1 base and J 8 bases; nucleotides not matched to a gene: 6. CDR3 sequence: CASSQGPDRGHIQYF. In DNA form, the CDR3 reads TGTGCCAGCAGCCAAGGCCCGGACAGGGGACACATTCAGTACTTC. The full variable domain, completed using reference TRBV14 and TRBJ2-4, is EAGVTQFPSHSVIEKGQTVTLRCDPISGHDNLYWYRRVMGKEIKFLLHFVKESKQDESGMPNNRFLAERTGGTYSTLKVQPAELEDSGVYFCASSQGPDRGHIQYFGAGTRLSVL.

V and J are TRBV28 and TRBJ1-2, with unresolved D. The CDR3 contains 13 residues. Trimming shortened V by 3 bases and J by 6 bases, and 11 bases separated the two germline ends. Per the germline V gene, CDR1 is MDHEN and CDR2 is SYDVKM. CDR3 sequence: CASSFSGPDGYTF. CDR3 sequence (DNA): TGTGCCAGCAGTTTTTCGGGTCCGGATGGCTACACCTTC.

V gene TRBV2 combines with J gene TRBJ2-7, with D perhaps TRBD1 (6 bases). The CDR3 contains 13 residues. Trimming pared 10 bases from V and 4 bases from J, leaving 17 bases between. Germline V gives CDR1 SNHLY, CDR2 FYNNEI. CDR3 sequence (DNA): TGTGCCAACGCGAAGACAGGCCCATACGAGCAGTACTTC. Translated: CANAKTGPYEQYF.

The CDR3 spells CASRSGTPLETQYF. CDR3 in DNA: TGTGCCAGCAGATCCGGGACACCTCTAGAGACCCAGTACTTC. The chain combines TRBV28 with TRBJ2-5; TRBD1 might be the D (6 bases). The V end lost 6 bases, the J end lost 4 bases, and 15 bases lay between the germline ends. Germline V gene lookup returns CDR1 MDHEN and CDR2 SYDVKM. CDR3 length equals 14 residues.

This rearrangement joins TRBV7-9 to TRBJ1-1; D uncertain. CDR3 size: 12 residues. CDR1 and CDR2 from the germline V gene are SEHNR and FQNEAQ (reference sequence). Trimming pared 5 bases from V and 4 bases from J, leaving 8 bases between. CDR3 residues: CASSPLSTEAFF. CDR3 nucleotides: TGTGCCAGCAGCCCTCTTAGCACTGAAGCTTTCTTT. The full variable domain, with the rest looked up from reference TRBV7-9 and TRBJ1-1, is DTGVSQNPRHKITKRGQNVTFRCDPISEHNRLYWYRQTLGQGPEFLTYFQNEAQLEKSRLLSDRFSAERPKGSFSTLEIQRTEQGDSAMYLCASSPLSTEAFFGQGTRLTVV.

V usage is TRBV9 and J usage is TRBJ2-1; TRBD2 matches 12 bases. The CDR3 runs to 15 residues. With 3 bases clipped from V and 8 bases from J, the junction kept 6 bases outside the gene matches. Germline lookup yields CDR1 SGDLS and CDR2 YYNGEE. Here the CDR3 reads CASSASGGAIYEQFF. Here the CDR3 DNA reads TGTGCCAGCAGCGCTAGCGGGGGGGCCATATATGAGCAGTTCTTC.

V and J are TRBV11-2 and TRBJ2-7; a possible D gene is TRBD1 (6 bases). The CDR3 covers 13 residues. Trimming removed 6 bases at V and 1 base at J, with 10 bases between. Germline V lookup: CDR1 SGHAT, CDR2 FQNNGV. The CDR3 sequence is CASRLTGSYEQYF. CDR3 bases: TGTGCCAGCAGGCTTACAGGGTCCTACGAGCAGTACTTC. Variable domain in full (rest from reference TRBV11-2 and TRBJ2-7): EAGVAQSPRYKIIEKRQSVAFWCNPISGHATLYWYQQILGQGPKLLIQFQNNGVVDDSQLPKDRFSAERLKGVDSTLKIQPAKLEDSAVYLCASRLTGSYEQYFGPGTRLTVT.

The chain joins TRBV30 to TRBJ1-4, with 8 nucleotides matching TRBD1. Germline CDR1 is GTSNPN and CDR2 is SVGIG (reference sequence). CDR3 length equals 14 residues. J lost 7 bases, V lost 2 bases, and 6 bases had no gene match. Written as DNA, the CDR3 is TGTGCCTGGAGTACACAGGGGGGAGGTGAAAAACTGTTTTTT. Translated: CAWSTQGGGEKLFF. Full variable domain (missing parts from reference TRBV30 and TRBJ1-4): SQTIHQWPATLVQPVGSPLSLECTVEGTSNPNLYWYRQAAGRGLQLLFYSVGIGQISSEVPQNLSASRPQDRQFILSSKKLLLSDSGFYLCAWSTQGGGEKLFFGSGTQLSVL.

V usage is TRBV29-1 and J usage is TRBJ2-4; 8 bases fit TRBD1. Germline CDR1 reads SQVTM; CDR2 reads ANQGSEA. Unmatched junction bases numbered 15, after V lost 6 bases and J lost 2 bases. This CDR3 region has 17 residues. The CDR3 region is CSVAERPDRESKNIQYF. The DNA of the CDR3 is TGCAGCGTAGCCGAAAGGCCGGACAGGGAGTCCAAAAACATTCAGTACTTC. The entire variable domain, with the rest obtained from reference TRBV29-1 and TRBJ2-4, is as follows: SAVISQKPSRDICQRGTSLTIQCQVDSQVTMMFWYRQQPGQSLTLIATANQGSEATYESGFVIDKFPISRPNLTFSTLTVSNMSPEDSSIYLCSVAERPDRESKNIQYFGAGTRLSVL.

CDR3 nucleotides: TGTGCCAGCTCACTACGCAGCTCTCCCCCCGGGGAAAAACTGTTTTTT. Amino acids: CASSLRSSPPGEKLFF. The chain employs TRBV18 and TRBJ1-4; D is uncertain. From germline, CDR1 is KGHSH and CDR2 LQKENI. Trimming pared 4 bases from V and 8 bases from J, leaving 20 bases between. This CDR3 is built from 16 residues. The full variable domain, in which reference TRBV18 and TRBJ1-4 provide the parts outside the CDR3, is NAGVMQNPRHLVRRRGQEARLRCSPMKGHSHVYWYRQLPEEGLKFMVYLQKENIIDESGMPKERFSAEFPKEGPSILRIQQVVRGDSAAYFCASSLRSSPPGEKLFFGSGTQLSVL.

The chain has TRBV4-1 and TRBJ1-2; TRBD1 aligns across 10 bases. Germline CDR1 is MGHRA and CDR2 is YSYEKL. V lost 4 bases and J lost 3; bases outside the gene matches: 8. The CDR3 covers 16 residues. CDR3 sequence: CASSPPRGTGDYGYTF. In DNA, the CDR3 is TGCGCCAGCAGCCCCCCTCGGGGGACAGGGGACTATGGCTACACCTTC.

V gene TRBV11-3 combines with J gene TRBJ1-1; 8 nucleotides align to TRBD1. Looked up from germline, CDR1 is SGHNT and CDR2 is YENEEA. Trimming took 4 bases from V and 4 from J; bases not matched to a gene: 5. The CDR3 loop spans 14 amino acids. The CDR3 region is CASSSGGAITEAFF. For the CDR3, the DNA is TGTGCCAGCAGCTCAGGGGGCGCGATCACTGAAGCTTTCTTT.

The chain uses TRBV13 and TRBJ2-2, with no clear D. This CDR3 is built from 14 residues. Looked up from germline, CDR1 is PRHDT and CDR2 is FYEKMQ (reference sequence). Trimming left V 0 bases short and J 5 bases short, with 7 bases between. The CDR3 DNA is TGTGCCAGCAGCTTAGGTCTAGGTACCGGGGAGCTGTTTTTT. This gives the protein CASSLGLGTGELFF.

This chain connects TRBV18 to TRBJ1-3; 8 bases fit TRBD1. There are 17 residues in the CDR3. Trimming removed 2 bases from V and 0 bases from J; junction bases left unmatched: 6. CDR1 is KGHSH and CDR2 is LQKENI in the germline V gene. The CDR3 DNA reads TGTGCCAGCTCACCAGCGACAGGGGCGAACTCTGGAAACACCATATATTTT. Translating gives CASSPATGANSGNTIYF.

The J gene is TRBJ1-5, the V gene TRBV7-9; 8 nucleotides line up with TRBD1. Trimming took 5 bases from V and 0 from J; bases not matched to a gene: 9. This CDR3 region has 17 residues. Germline CDR1 and CDR2: SEHNR and FQNEAQ (reference sequence). CDR3 DNA: TGTGCCAGCAGCCCGGGACAGGATATTTATAGCAATCAGCCCCAGCATTTT. Translated, it gives CASSPGQDIYSNQPQHF. The full variable domain, its missing parts supplied by reference TRBV7-9 and TRBJ1-5, is DTGVSQNPRHKITKRGQNVTFRCDPISEHNRLYWYRQTLGQGPEFLTYFQNEAQLEKSRLLSDRFSAERPKGSFSTLEIQRTEQGDSAMYLCASSPGQDIYSNQPQHFGDGTRLSIL.

The gene calls are TRBV18 and TRBJ2-7; no clear D gene. Germline values: CDR1 KGHSH, CDR2 LQKENI. The CDR3 length is 13 residues. Trimming left V 2 bases short and J 2 bases short, with 7 bases between. CDR3 DNA: TGTGCCAGCTCACCAGATACGGCCTACGAGCAGTACTTC. This encodes CASSPDTAYEQYF.